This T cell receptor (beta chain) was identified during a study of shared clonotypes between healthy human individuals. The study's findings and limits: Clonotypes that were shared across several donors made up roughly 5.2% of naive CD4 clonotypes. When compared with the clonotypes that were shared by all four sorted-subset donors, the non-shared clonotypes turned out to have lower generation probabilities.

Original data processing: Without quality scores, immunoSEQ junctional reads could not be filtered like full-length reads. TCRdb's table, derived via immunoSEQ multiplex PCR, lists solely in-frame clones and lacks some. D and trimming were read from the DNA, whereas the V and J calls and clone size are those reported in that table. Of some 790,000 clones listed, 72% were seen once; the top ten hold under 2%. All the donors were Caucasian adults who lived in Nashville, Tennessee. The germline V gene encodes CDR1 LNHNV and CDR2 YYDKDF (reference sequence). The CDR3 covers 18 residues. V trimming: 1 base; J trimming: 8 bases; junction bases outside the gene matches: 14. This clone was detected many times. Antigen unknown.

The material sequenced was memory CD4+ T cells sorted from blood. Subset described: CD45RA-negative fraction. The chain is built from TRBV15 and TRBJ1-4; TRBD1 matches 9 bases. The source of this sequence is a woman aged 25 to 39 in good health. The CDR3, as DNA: TGTGCCACCAGCAGAGGTCGGAGGGGGACAGGGTTGGGCGAAAAACTGTTTTTT. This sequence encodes CATSRGRRGTGLGEKLFF.